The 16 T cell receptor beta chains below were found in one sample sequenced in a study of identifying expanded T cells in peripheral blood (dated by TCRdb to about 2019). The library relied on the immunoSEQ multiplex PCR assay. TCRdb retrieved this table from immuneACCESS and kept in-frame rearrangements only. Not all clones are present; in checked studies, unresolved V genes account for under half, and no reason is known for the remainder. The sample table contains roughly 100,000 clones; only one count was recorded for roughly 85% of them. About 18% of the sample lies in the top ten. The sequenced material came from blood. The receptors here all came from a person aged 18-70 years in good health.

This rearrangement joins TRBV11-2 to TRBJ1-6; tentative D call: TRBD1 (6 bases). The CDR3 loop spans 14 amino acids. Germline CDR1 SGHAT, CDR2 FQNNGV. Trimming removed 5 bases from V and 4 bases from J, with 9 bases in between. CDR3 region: CASSRTEYNSPLHF. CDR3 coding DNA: TGTGCCAGCAGCAGGACAGAATATAATTCACCCCTCCACTTT.

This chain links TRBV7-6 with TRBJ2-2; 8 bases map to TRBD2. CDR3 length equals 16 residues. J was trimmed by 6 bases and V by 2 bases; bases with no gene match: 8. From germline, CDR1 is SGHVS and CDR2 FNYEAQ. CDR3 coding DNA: TGTGCCAGCAGCTTATCCCCCGGGGGGGTTCCCGGGGAGCTGTTTTTT. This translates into CASSLSPGGVPGELFF.

The CDR3 reads CASSTTGGPYGYTF. DNA for the CDR3: TGTGCCAGCAGCACAACAGGGGGCCCATATGGCTACACCTTC. The rearrangement uses TRBV6-5 and TRBJ1-2; 9 nucleotides align to TRBD1. The CDR3 sequence is 14 residues long. Germline-derived CDR1 and CDR2 are MNHEY and SVGAGI. Trimming at V came to 6 bases and at J to 5 bases, leaving 7 bases not matched to a gene.

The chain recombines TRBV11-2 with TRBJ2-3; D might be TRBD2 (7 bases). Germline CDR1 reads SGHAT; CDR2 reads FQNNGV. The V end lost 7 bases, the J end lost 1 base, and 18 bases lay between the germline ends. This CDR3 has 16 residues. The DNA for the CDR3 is TGTGCCAGCACCATGGCTGGCGGGGGCCGCACAGATACGCAGTATTTT. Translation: CASTMAGGGRTDTQYF.

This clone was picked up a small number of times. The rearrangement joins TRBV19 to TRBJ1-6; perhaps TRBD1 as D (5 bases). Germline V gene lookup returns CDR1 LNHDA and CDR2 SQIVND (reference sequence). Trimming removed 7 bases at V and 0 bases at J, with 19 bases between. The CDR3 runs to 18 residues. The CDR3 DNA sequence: TGTGCCAGTACCCAGCGGGCAGGGCAAAGCTCCTATAATTCACCCCTCCACTTT. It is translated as CASTQRAGQSSYNSPLHF.

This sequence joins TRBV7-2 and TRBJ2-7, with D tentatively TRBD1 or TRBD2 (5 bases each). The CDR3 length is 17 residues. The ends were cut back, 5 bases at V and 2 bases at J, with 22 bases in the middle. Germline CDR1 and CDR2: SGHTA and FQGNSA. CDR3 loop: CASSRQAAVGQTYEQYF. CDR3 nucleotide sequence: TGTGCCAGCAGCCGACAAGCGGCTGTGGGGCAAACCTACGAGCAGTACTTC.

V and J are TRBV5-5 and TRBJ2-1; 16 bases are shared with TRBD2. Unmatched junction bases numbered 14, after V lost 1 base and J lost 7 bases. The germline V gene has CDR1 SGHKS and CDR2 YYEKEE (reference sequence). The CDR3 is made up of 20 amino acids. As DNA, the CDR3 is TGTGCCAGCAGCTTGACTCCGGGACTAGCGGGGGGGCATTCGAGGAATGAGCAGTTCTTC. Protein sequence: CASSLTPGLAGGHSRNEQFF.

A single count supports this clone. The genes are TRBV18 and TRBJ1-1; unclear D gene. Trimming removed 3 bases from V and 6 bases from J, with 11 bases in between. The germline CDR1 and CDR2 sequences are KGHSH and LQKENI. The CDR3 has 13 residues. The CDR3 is CASSPTGSSEAFF. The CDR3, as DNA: TGTGCCAGCTCACCCACTGGTAGTTCTGAAGCTTTCTTT.

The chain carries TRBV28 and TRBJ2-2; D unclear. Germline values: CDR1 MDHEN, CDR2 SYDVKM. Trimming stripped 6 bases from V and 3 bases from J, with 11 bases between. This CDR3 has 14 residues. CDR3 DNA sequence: TGTGCCAGCAGCCAGGTTGCCCACACCGGGGAGCTGTTTTTT. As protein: CASSQVAHTGELFF.

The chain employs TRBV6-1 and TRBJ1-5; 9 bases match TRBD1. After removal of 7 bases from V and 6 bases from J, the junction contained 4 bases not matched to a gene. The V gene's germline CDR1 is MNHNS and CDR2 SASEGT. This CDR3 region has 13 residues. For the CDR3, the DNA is TGTGCCAGCACTAGACAGGGGGGTCAGCCCCAGCATTTT. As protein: CASTRQGGQPQHF.

CDR3 coding DNA: TGTGCCAGCAGTGAATCGACGGCTCAGCCCCAGCATTTT. Translation gives CASSESTAQPQHF. The chain has TRBV6-1 and TRBJ1-5, with D unclear. This CDR3 spans 13 amino acids. Trimming took off 2 bases at V and 6 bases at J, with 8 bases between the two ends. CDR1 MNHNS and CDR2 SASEGT come from the germline V gene.

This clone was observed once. The CDR3 sequence: CASSLAASGGAWGETQYF. The CDR3 nucleotides read TGTGCCAGCAGCTTAGCGGCTAGCGGGGGGGCTTGGGGAGAGACCCAGTACTTC. The V gene is TRBV7-2, the J gene TRBJ2-5, with 12 bases matching TRBD2. The CDR3 contains 18 residues. Germline values: CDR1 SGHTA, CDR2 FQGNSA. V lost 0 bases to trimming and J lost 4 bases; unmatched junction nucleotides: 9.

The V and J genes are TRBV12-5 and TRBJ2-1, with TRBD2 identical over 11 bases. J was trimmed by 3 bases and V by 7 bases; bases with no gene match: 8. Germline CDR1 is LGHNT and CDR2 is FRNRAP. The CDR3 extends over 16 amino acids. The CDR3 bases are TGTGCTAGTGCCCAATTCACTAGCGGGGGCTACAATGAGCAGTTCTTC. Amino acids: CASAQFTSGGYNEQFF. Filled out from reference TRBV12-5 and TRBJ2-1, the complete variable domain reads DARVTQTPRHKVTEMGQEVTMRCQPILGHNTVFWYRQTMMQGLELLAYFRNRAPLDDSGMPKDRFSAEMPDATLATLKIQPSEPRDSAVYFCASAQFTSGGYNEQFFGPGTRLTVL.

This chain's CDR3 is CASSPGAGGNTIYF. In DNA, the CDR3 is TGTGCCAGCTCACCTGGGGCTGGTGGAAACACCATATATTTT. The V and J genes are TRBV18 and TRBJ1-3, with D tentatively TRBD1 (5 bases). Germline CDR1 KGHSH, CDR2 LQKENI. CDR3 length: 14 residues. Trimming left V 3 bases short and J 3 bases short, with 9 bases between.

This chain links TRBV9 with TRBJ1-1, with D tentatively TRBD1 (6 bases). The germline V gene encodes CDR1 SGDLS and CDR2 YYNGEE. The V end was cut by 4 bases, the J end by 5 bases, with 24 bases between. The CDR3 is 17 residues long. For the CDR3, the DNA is TGTGCCAGCAGCCCCGGGTTTACGAGGGGGGCTGGTACTGAAGCTTTCTTT. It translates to CASSPGFTRGAGTEAFF. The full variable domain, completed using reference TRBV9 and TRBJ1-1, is DSGVTQTPKHLITATGQRVTLRCSPRSGDLSVYWYQQSLDQGLQFLIQYYNGEERAKGNILERFSAQQFPDLHSELNLSSLELGDSALYFCASSPGFTRGAGTEAFFGQGTRLTVV.

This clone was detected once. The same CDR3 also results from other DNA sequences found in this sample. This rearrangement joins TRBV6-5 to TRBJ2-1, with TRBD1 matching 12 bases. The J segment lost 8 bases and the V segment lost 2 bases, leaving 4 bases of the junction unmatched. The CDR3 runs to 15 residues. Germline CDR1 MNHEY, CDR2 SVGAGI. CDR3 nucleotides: TGTGCCAGCAGTTACCCGGGACAGGGGGCCTATGAGCAGTTCTTC. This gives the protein CASSYPGQGAYEQFF.